What follows are 11 T cell receptor beta chains derived from one specimen sequenced in a study of OX40 agonist ivuxolimab in advanced cancers. Clones were sequenced by immunoSEQ multiplex PCR, and TCRdb holds only the in-frame ones, with some missing. The repertoire holds 60,000 to 70,000 clones, with around 80% as singletons. Specimen: CD4+ or CD8+ T cells sorted from blood, collected in a trial of the OX40 agonist ivuxolimab. The receptors stem from an adult with an advanced solid tumor such as melanoma, head and neck, liver or kidney cancer.

This clone was observed a single time. J is TRBJ2-5 and V is TRBV7-2, with D tentatively TRBD2 (6 bases). Trimming took 3 bases from V and 2 from J, leaving 16 bases between them. The CDR3 extends over 16 amino acids. Per germline, CDR1 SGHTA and CDR2 FQGNSA. In nucleotides, the CDR3 is TGTGCCAGCAGCTTCGGACCGGGACTCCTACAAGAGACCCAGTACTTC. This translates into CASSFGPGLLQETQYF.

Only one count was recorded for this clone. V is TRBV27 and J is TRBJ1-6; possibly TRBD1 for D (5 bases). The V gene lost 6 bases and the J gene lost 0 bases, with 24 bases spanning the gap. Germline V lookup: CDR1 MNHEY, CDR2 SMNVEV (reference sequence). The CDR3 length is 20 residues. CDR3 coding DNA: TGTGCCAGCAGGGGGACGAAGGGGTGGGACCCCAGCTCCTATAATTCACCCCTCCACTTT. Protein product: CASRGTKGWDPSSYNSPLHF.

The CDR3 sequence is CASSLGQGGYSNQPQHF. The DNA for the CDR3 is TGTGCCAGCAGCTTGGGACAGGGGGGATATAGCAATCAGCCCCAGCATTTT. The chain employs TRBV7-9 and TRBJ1-5, with TRBD1 matching 11 bases. The CDR3 loop spans 17 amino acids. The germline gives CDR1 SEHNR, CDR2 FQNEAQ (reference sequence). Germline trimming cut 3 bases from V and 0 bases from J; bases unmatched to any gene: 4.

The gene calls are TRBV4-3 and TRBJ2-7, with TRBD2 identical over 9 bases. Germline assignment: CDR1 LGHNA and CDR2 YSLEER. The trim removed 0 bases at V and 5 bases at J, leaving 8 bases unmatched. The CDR3 totals 16 residues. CDR3 sequence reads: CASSQDWASGVHEQYF. The CDR3 DNA follows: TGCGCCAGCAGCCAAGATTGGGCTAGCGGGGTTCACGAGCAGTACTTC.

V gene TRBV30 combines with J gene TRBJ1-2; tentatively, D is TRBD1 (5 bases). Looked up from germline, CDR1 is GTSNPN and CDR2 is SVGIG (reference sequence). CDR3 size: 13 residues. V lost 3 bases and J lost 8, with 16 bases in between. CDR3 in DNA: TGTGCCTGGAGACAGGCGGCATCGGGAGGCTACACCTTC. Translation gives CAWRQAASGGYTF.

The CDR3 sequence is CASSEGDEQYF. As DNA, the CDR3 is TGTGCCAGCAGCGAGGGGGACGAGCAGTACTTC. V and J are TRBV7-6 and TRBJ2-7, with D possibly TRBD1 on 6 matching bases. Germline CDR1 and CDR2: SGHVS and FNYEAQ. The CDR3 covers 11 residues. The ends were cut back, 5 bases at V and 5 bases at J, with 7 bases in the middle.

The CDR3 loop is CASSVEARRYNEQFF. The CDR3 DNA is TGTGCCAGCAGCGTAGAGGCTAGACGCTACAATGAGCAGTTCTTC. The chain links TRBV9 to TRBJ2-1; D is undetermined. CDR3 size: 15 residues. Germline-derived CDR1 and CDR2 are SGDLS and YYNGEE. Deletions cut 0 bases from V and 3 bases from J, with 10 bases between.

The CDR3 reads CASTTWGSGRLDGYTF. The CDR3 bases are TGTGCCAGCACCACATGGGGGTCAGGGAGGCTTGATGGCTACACCTTC. The genes are TRBV7-9 and TRBJ1-2, with D tentatively TRBD1 (5 bases). V lost 7 bases and J 6 bases, leaving 24 bases between the germline ends. Germline CDR1 SEHNR, CDR2 FQNEAQ (reference sequence). The CDR3 sequence is 16 residues long.

This sequence joins TRBV6-5 and TRBJ1-6, with TRBD1 matching 9 bases. Germline V gene lookup returns CDR1 MNHEY and CDR2 SVGAGI. There are 15 residues in the CDR3. V lost 6 bases and J lost 9; bases outside the gene matches: 9. The CDR3 protein is CASRKTGGRVSPLHF. The CDR3 nucleotides read TGTGCCAGCAGGAAAACAGGGGGCAGGGTTTCACCCCTCCACTTT.

This clone showed up just a few times. The chain recombines TRBV6-6 with TRBJ1-6, with TRBD1 as a possible D gene (5 bases). V lost 0 bases to trimming and J lost 7 bases, with 13 bases between them. Per germline, CDR1 MNHNY and CDR2 SVGAGI (reference sequence). The CDR3 consists of 16 residues. The CDR3 region is CASSYSSGPRNSPLHF. The DNA of the CDR3 is TGTGCCAGCAGTTACTCGTCGGGGCCTCGGAATTCACCCCTCCACTTT.

The chain joins TRBV5-4 to TRBJ2-3; D is unresolved. The CDR3 has 17 amino acids. V was clipped by 5 bases and J by 0 bases, with 19 bases between them. CDR1 and CDR2 (germline): SGHNT, YYREEE (reference sequence). CDR3: CASRPGQRIDSTDTQYF. CDR3 nucleotides: TGTGCCAGCAGACCCGGGCAGCGCATCGATAGCACAGATACGCAGTATTTT.